Below, one T cell receptor (beta chain) is given with its context. This sample was taken from a study of cytomegalovirus exposure and HLA in healthy donors. Study at large: Among the roughly 400 donors who were genotyped, around 77% fell in the genetic ancestry cluster that is associated with self-reported Caucasian donors.

In the PCR, 60 Vbeta and 13 Jbeta primers were used. Assay: immunoSEQ multiplex PCR; the TCRdb copy retains only in-frame clones and omits some. This table has over 150,000 clones, roughly nine tenths appearing once. CDR3 size: 14 residues. The trim removed 4 bases at V and 3 bases at J, leaving 5 bases unmatched. CDR1 and CDR2 from the germline V gene are PRHDT and FYEKMQ (reference sequence). The chain is built from TRBV13 and TRBJ2-7; 8 bases agree with TRBD1. The sequencing input was PBMCs. This receptor was identified in a girl under three years old in good health and CMV-seronegative. The DNA for the CDR3 is TGTGCCAGCAGCTGGGGGACAGGCCGCTACGAGCAGTACTTC. Its protein product is CASSWGTGRYEQYF.